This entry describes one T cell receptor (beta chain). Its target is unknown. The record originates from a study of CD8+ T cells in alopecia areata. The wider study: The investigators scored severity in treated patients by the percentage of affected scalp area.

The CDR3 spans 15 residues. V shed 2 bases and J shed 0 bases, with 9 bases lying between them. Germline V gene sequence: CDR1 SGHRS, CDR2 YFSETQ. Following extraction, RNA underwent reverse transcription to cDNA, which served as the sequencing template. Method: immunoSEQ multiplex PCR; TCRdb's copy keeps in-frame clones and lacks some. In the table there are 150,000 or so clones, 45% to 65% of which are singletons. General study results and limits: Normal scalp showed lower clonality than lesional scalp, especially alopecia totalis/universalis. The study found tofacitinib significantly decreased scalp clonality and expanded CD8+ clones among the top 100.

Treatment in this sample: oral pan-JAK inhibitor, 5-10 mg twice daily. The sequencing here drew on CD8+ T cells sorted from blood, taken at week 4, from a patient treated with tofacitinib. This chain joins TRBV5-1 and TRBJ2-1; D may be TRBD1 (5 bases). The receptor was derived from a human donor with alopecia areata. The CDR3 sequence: CASSFRQNSYNEQFF. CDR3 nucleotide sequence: TGCGCCAGCAGCTTCCGACAGAACTCCTACAATGAGCAGTTCTTC.